This TCR beta chain is drawn from a study of OX40 agonist ivuxolimab in advanced cancers. In terms of the full investigation: Ivuxolimab, which targeted the costimulatory receptor OX40 (CD134), was an agonistic, fully human IgG2 monoclonal antibody. Partial responses occurred in three dose-escalation patients, of whom one had hepatocellular carcinoma and two had cutaneous melanoma. The purpose of peripheral TCRbeta sequencing was to test whether ivuxolimab changed TCR sequence diversity and led to clonal T-cell expansion. In the dose-escalation cohort, around 80% of patients were male, and the mean age was 60 years with a range of roughly 23 to 79. The monotherapy dose-escalation portion (N of about 47 patients) of the phase I ivuxolimab trial is reported in the paper. Patients were allowed to have had prior anti-PD-1, anti-PD-L1 or anti-CTLA-4 therapy, and 40% of the dose-escalation patients had been treated with checkpoint inhibitors. Intravenous ivuxolimab was administered to patients every 2 weeks at six dose levels: 0.01, 0.1, 0.3, 1.5, 3 and 10 mg/kg. Among the approximately 50 dose-escalation patients, approximately 20 had hepatocellular carcinoma, approximately 15 melanoma, 9 renal cell carcinoma and 9 head and neck cancer.

Regarding this clone: Its cognate antigen has yet to be identified. Base qualities are missing; no much larger clone stands one base away.

To sequence the TCRbeta CDR3 region, genomic DNA was isolated from the sorted cells. TCRbeta CDR3 regions were sequenced using the immunoSEQ Assay. Entries here come from immuneACCESS through TCRdb and include only in-frame sequences with V and J called. Some clones fail to appear in such tables; in the studies checked, an unresolved V gene covers under half of the shortfall, and the cause of the remainder is unknown. In all, the sample holds roughly 71,000 clones, and approximately 90% of those were seen once. The ten biggest clones cover just over 14% of the sample. Study-wide findings and limitations: At doses of 0.1 to 3.0 mg/kg, clonal expansion of both CD4+ and CD8+ blood T cells was observed from baseline to week 6. In partial responders in the 0.1-3.0 mg/kg groups, normalized peripheral clonal expansion was found to be among the lowest, especially among CD8+ T cells. Low levels of normalized T-cell clonal expansion were also seen in some patients who did not respond. Which antigens the clonally expanded peripheral T cells were specific for was not determined. After ivuxolimab, more expanded clones were found on average in CD8+ T cells than in CD4+ T cells.

CDR1 is given as MNHEY and CDR2 as SVGAGI, both from the germline V gene. The CDR3 has 15 amino acids, counting the end cysteine and phenylalanine. Only the CDR3 portion is preserved as DNA: 45 bases, with reading frame beginning at the first base. The germline V and J ends show losses of 2 bases and 3 bases respectively, and no gene match explains 5 bases of the junction. Patients with a history of autoimmune disease or receiving systemic immunosuppression were excluded from the trial. In every dose cohort, peripheral blood was drawn for TCR sequencing at baseline, cycle 4 day 1, and cycle 7 day 1. The samples were taken from a phase I, first-in-human, multicenter, open-label dose-escalation trial of ivuxolimab. Adults with locally advanced or metastatic melanoma, renal cell, hepatocellular, or head and neck squamous cell carcinoma were enrolled in the trial. Before TCR sequencing, CD4+ and CD8+ T cells were separately sorted from peripheral blood.

This TCR derives from an adult with an advanced solid tumor such as melanoma, head and neck, liver or kidney cancer. This receptor chain uses TRBV6-5 and TRBJ2-3, with 7 middle bases fitting TRBD2. The source was CD4+ or CD8+ T cells sorted from blood, collected in a trial of the OX40 agonist ivuxolimab. The nucleotides are TGTGCCAGCAGTTACGGGGGAGGGCCTACAGATACGCAGTATTTT. It codes for CASSYGGGPTDTQYF.